The present T cell receptor beta chain was sequenced within a study of control samples from healthy donors and cancer patients. The CDR3 loop spans 17 amino acids. The ends lost 5 bases at V and 3 bases at J; junction bases unmatched: 7. Germline CDR1 LNHDA, CDR2 SQIVND (reference sequence). Method: immunoSEQ multiplex PCR; TCRdb's copy keeps in-frame clones and lacks some. The table records some 70,000 clones, 75% to 85% of them present only once. The V gene is TRBV19, the J gene TRBJ2-4; 13 bases match TRBD2. Source material: blood. This receptor was identified in a man aged 60 to 75 in good health. CDR3 DNA sequence: TGTGCCAGTAGTCTCGGGACTAGCGGGATTGGCAAAAACATTCAGTACTTC. Its translation: CASSLGTSGIGKNIQYF.